This T cell receptor beta chain was obtained from a study of blood T cells in healthy people across ages. No fewer than 7 million PBMCs went into each sample. Alongside a J-beta primer mix, a sample-barcoded 5' primer served in a second PCR lasting about 6 to 12 cycles. Each cDNA was tagged by a template-switch adaptor containing 12 random nucleotides. A single record per CDR3 protein comes from TCRdb applying MiXCR to the 5' RACE reads. The table lists roughly 1.5 million distinct CDR3 sequences, roughly two fifths of them singletons. Germline values: CDR1 DFQATT, CDR2 SNEGSKA (reference sequence). The CDR3 totals 15 residues. Trimming left V 4 bases short and J 4 bases short, with 18 bases between. This clonotype occurred a few times. The antigen is undetermined. Broader study findings: Both higher diversity and more naive CD4+ cells marked long-lived donors when set against aged donors.

The sequence derives from a woman between 18 and 30 years old in good health. Sequencing was carried out using blood. This chain links TRBV20-1 with TRBJ2-3; D not resolved. The CDR3 nucleotides read TGCAGTGCTAACCCCCCCCTAGTGGGGTCAGATACGCAGTATTTT. It translates to CSANPPLVGSDTQYF.